The 19 T cell receptor beta chains below were found in one sample sequenced in a study of T-cell reconstitution after alpha-beta-depleted transplantation in children. The authors prepared the TCRbeta library with unique molecular identifiers. From the PCR reads, TCRdb called clonotypes with MiXCR, one entry per CDR3 protein. This table has more than 200,000 distinct CDR3 sequences, about 8.8% appearing once. The sequencing here drew on PBMCs from the stem cell graft donor, taken from the stem cell graft. These receptors all come from a human donor who donated a stem cell graft to a child with SCID.

This clonotype was found many times. The chain uses TRBV2 and TRBJ2-7; D gene ambiguous. This CDR3 contains 12 residues. The germline V gene encodes CDR1 SNHLY and CDR2 FYNNEI. V was shortened by 6 bases and J by 7 bases, with 13 bases between the two germline ends. CDR3 sequence: CASRRLPQEQYF. As DNA, the CDR3 is TGTGCCAGCAGAAGACTTCCACAGGAGCAGTACTTC.

This clonotype has at least ten counts. The genes are TRBV6-1 and TRBJ1-2; D is unclear. The CDR3 runs to 16 residues. Germline values: CDR1 MNHNS, CDR2 SASEGT. V dropped 6 bases and J dropped 0 bases, with 17 bases sitting between them. CDR3 sequence (DNA): TGTGCCAGCAGAGGCATCGGGTCCCCTACTAACTATGGCTACACCTTC. It specifies CASRGIGSPTNYGYTF.

This clonotype was seen many times. The rearrangement uses TRBV12-3 or TRBV12-4 and TRBJ1-1, with 7 positions matching TRBD1. The CDR3 length is 13 residues. V dropped 6 bases and J dropped 3; count of bases not matched to a gene: 4. The CDR3, as DNA: TGTGCCAGCAGAACTGACAGGGACACTGAAGCTTTCTTT. Translating it yields CASRTDRDTEAFF.

This clonotype was found many times. This chain uses TRBV30 with TRBJ2-1; TRBD2 aligns across 8 bases. Unmatched junction bases numbered 1, after V lost 2 bases and J lost 4 bases. Germline lookup yields CDR1 GTSNPN and CDR2 SVGIG (reference sequence). The CDR3 is made up of 13 amino acids. Here the CDR3 reads CAWSTGGYNEQFF. The CDR3 region has the DNA TGTGCCTGGAGTACGGGGGGGTACAATGAGCAGTTCTTC.

This clonotype has at least ten counts. This chain uses TRBV20-1 with TRBJ1-2; D not certain. Germline CDR1 DFQATT, CDR2 SNEGSKA (reference sequence). This CDR3 region has 16 residues. V was cut by 2 bases and J by 1 base, with 17 bases left in between. The CDR3 nucleotides are TGCAGTGCTAGATCCGCTCAGGTCAGGAGTAACTATGGCTACACCTTC. Translating it yields CSARSAQVRSNYGYTF.

This clonotype was observed many times. V is TRBV5-1 and J is TRBJ2-1, with D uncertain. Germline CDR1 reads SGHRS; CDR2 reads YFSETQ. The CDR3 totals 12 residues. V was cut by 0 bases and J by 8 bases, with 6 bases left in between. CDR3 sequence reads: CASSLVQDEQFF. The DNA of the CDR3 is TGCGCCAGCAGCTTGGTCCAAGATGAGCAGTTCTTC.

This clonotype was seen many times. The V gene is TRBV5-1, the J gene TRBJ1-1, with TRBD1 identical over 10 bases. The CDR3 has 16 amino acids. CDR1 is SGHRS, CDR2 YFSETQ, per germline. With V trimmed by 4 bases and J by 3 bases, 9 bases remained unmatched. Here the CDR3 DNA reads TGCGCCAGCAGCATAGACAGGGGGCACGATGACACTGAAGCTTTCTTT. It yields the protein CASSIDRGHDDTEAFF.

This clonotype was recorded at least ten times. This sequence joins TRBV27 and TRBJ2-1; D is tentatively TRBD1 or TRBD2 (5 bases each). The ends were cut back, 6 bases at V and 12 bases at J, with 12 bases in the middle. Per the germline V gene, CDR1 is MNHEY and CDR2 is SMNVEV (reference sequence). The CDR3 spans 11 residues. The CDR3 DNA reads TGTGCCAGCAGCCAACGAGGGGCGCAGTTCTTC. Residues: CASSQRGAQFF.

In this sample, this clonotype turned up many times. In DNA form, the CDR3 reads TGCGCCAGCAGCTTTGGCAGGACTAGCGGGTCAGACAATGAGCAGTTCTTC. Its translation is CASSFGRTSGSDNEQFF. The chain carries TRBV5-1 and TRBJ2-1, with 11 bases aligning to TRBD2. The CDR3 is 17 residues long. The germline V gene has CDR1 SGHRS and CDR2 YFSETQ. The J segment lost 5 bases and the V segment lost 2 bases, leaving 9 bases of the junction unmatched.

V is TRBV7-6 and J is TRBJ2-7, with TRBD2 as a possible D gene (6 bases). Between the trimmed V and J ends, which lost 1 base and 6 bases, there was a span of 16 bases. CDR1 and CDR2 (germline): SGHVS, FNYEAQ. This CDR3 spans 15 amino acids. In DNA, the CDR3 is TGTGCCAGCAGCTTAGGCGGAGGGTTTCCCGGCGAGCAGTACTTC. It is translated as CASSLGGGFPGEQYF.

This clonotype was recorded many times. The chain employs TRBV7-3 and TRBJ1-6; TRBD1 matches 9 bases. Germline trimming cut 6 bases from V and 7 bases from J; bases unmatched to any gene: 4. CDR3 size: 14 residues. Germline CDR1 reads SGHTA; CDR2 reads FQGTGA. CDR3 nucleotides: TGTGCCAGCAGTACCGGGACAGGGAATTCACCCCTCCACTTT. Translating it yields CASSTGTGNSPLHF.

Comment on this clonotype: A read error is possible here, since a much larger clone lies one base away. V gene TRBV18 combines with J gene TRBJ2-3; 7 nucleotides align to TRBD1. Germline CDR1 reads KGHSH; CDR2 reads LQKENI. The CDR3 runs 16 residues. The CDR3 coding sequence is TGTGCCAGCTCCGACAGGGTTTCAAAGAGCATAGATACGCAGTATTTT. This translates into CASSDRVSKSIDTQYF.

This clonotype was recorded at least ten times. The chain couples TRBV20-1 to TRBJ2-1, with 10 positions matching TRBD2. Losses at the gene ends were 5 bases for V and 1 base for J; bases not matched to a gene: 5. Per the germline V gene, CDR1 is DFQATT and CDR2 is SNEGSKA (reference sequence). The CDR3 is made up of 15 amino acids. The CDR3 coding sequence is TGCAGTGCTTCAAAAGCGGGGGGGTCCTACAATGAGCAGTTCTTC. It specifies CSASKAGGSYNEQFF.

Many counts were recorded for this clonotype. This rearrangement joins TRBV15 to TRBJ2-6; no reliable D call. Germline lookup yields CDR1 LNHNV and CDR2 YYDKDF (reference sequence). The V end lost 0 bases, the J end lost 1 base, and 4 bases lay between the germline ends. The CDR3 is 15 residues long. CDR3 coding DNA: TGTGCCACCAGCAGAGATAAATCTGGGGCCAACGTCCTGACTTTC. Translated, it gives CATSRDKSGANVLTF.

This clonotype was picked up many times. The genes are TRBV12-3 or TRBV12-4 and TRBJ1-2; D remains unclear. Trimming took 5 bases from V and 6 from J, leaving 10 bases between them. This CDR3 has 12 amino acids. The CDR3 is CASSPDSHGYTF. CDR3 bases: TGTGCCAGCAGTCCTGATAGTCATGGCTACACCTTC.

The sample holds many counts of this clonotype. The chain carries TRBV7-2 and TRBJ2-1, with D possibly TRBD1 on 6 matching bases. The CDR3 contains 13 residues. Germline V gene lookup returns CDR1 SGHTA and CDR2 FQGNSA. Trimming took 5 bases from V and 12 from J, leaving 17 bases between them. The CDR3 DNA reads TGTGCCAGCAGCCCGTTACCGGACAGAGGGCAGTTCTTC. It codes for CASSPLPDRGQFF.

At least ten counts were recorded for this clonotype. This chain joins TRBV4-1 and TRBJ2-1, with D unclear. V gave up 3 bases and J gave up 5 bases, with 11 bases separating them. Germline values: CDR1 MGHRA, CDR2 YSYEKL. This CDR3 is 14 amino acids long. The CDR3 spells CASSHQQRDNEQFF. The CDR3 region has the DNA TGCGCCAGCAGCCACCAACAAAGGGACAATGAGCAGTTCTTC.

This clonotype occurred many times. V is TRBV7-2 and J is TRBJ2-7, with D perhaps TRBD1 or TRBD2 (5 bases each). Germline CDR1 SGHTA, CDR2 FQGNSA. The CDR3 loop spans 16 amino acids. V shed 1 base and J shed 4 bases, with 17 bases lying between them. The CDR3 sequence is CASSLEWDPTAYEQYF. For the CDR3, the DNA is TGTGCCAGCAGCTTAGAATGGGACCCAACGGCATACGAGCAGTACTTC.

Ten or more counts support this clonotype. The CDR3 DNA sequence: TGCGCCAGCAGCTTGGAAACCGGTCAAGAGACCCAGTACTTC. Residues: CASSLETGQETQYF. The rearrangement links TRBV5-1 to TRBJ2-5; D gene uncertain. CDR3 length: 14 amino acids. Trimming stripped 0 bases from V and 2 bases from J, with 8 bases between. Looked up from germline, CDR1 is SGHRS and CDR2 is YFSETQ.